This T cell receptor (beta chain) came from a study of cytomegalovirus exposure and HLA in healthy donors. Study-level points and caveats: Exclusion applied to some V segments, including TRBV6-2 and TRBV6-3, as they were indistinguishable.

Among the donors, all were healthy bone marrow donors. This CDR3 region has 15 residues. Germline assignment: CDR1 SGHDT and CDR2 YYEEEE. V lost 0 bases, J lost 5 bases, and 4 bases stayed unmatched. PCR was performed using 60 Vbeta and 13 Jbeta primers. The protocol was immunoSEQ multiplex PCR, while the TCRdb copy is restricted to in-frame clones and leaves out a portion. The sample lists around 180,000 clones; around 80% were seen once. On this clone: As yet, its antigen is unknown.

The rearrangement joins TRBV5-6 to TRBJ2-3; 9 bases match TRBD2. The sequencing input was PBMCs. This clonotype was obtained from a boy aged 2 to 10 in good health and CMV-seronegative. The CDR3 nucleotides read TGTGCCAGCAGCTTGGGAGCAGCGGGAGGAGATACGCAGTATTTT. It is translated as CASSLGAAGGDTQYF.